The rows below give T cell receptor beta chains drawn from one sample of a study of shared clonotypes between healthy human individuals. Sequenced by immunoSEQ multiplex PCR; TCRdb stores in-frame clones only, minus some. The sample has about 1.1 million clones; about 72% are singletons. Sequenced sample: memory CD4+ T cells from PBMCs. The receptors shown here come from a man aged 18-30 years in good health. Some clones in this sample may be carry-over from other donors' samples. The CDR3 runs from the conserved cysteine through the conserved F or W. Fields, in order: J gene, V gene, CDR3 protein.

TRBJ1-1,TRBV5-1,CASGLGRDTEAFF
TRBJ1-5,TRBV18,CASSRKPGDSNQPQHF
TRBJ1-2,TRBV6-5,CASSLTENYGYTF
TRBJ1-1,TRBV5-1,CASSLGWTGEVQAFF
TRBJ2-5,TRBV28,CASSLGTSGFQETQYF
TRBJ2-5,TRBV5-4,CASSFSIVSSETQYF
TRBJ1-4,TRBV2,CASRGLSEKLFF
TRBJ2-3,TRBV6-5,CASSPGQASTDTQYF
TRBJ1-1,TRBV19,CASNPGGGWYTEAFF
TRBJ2-1,TRBV27,CASSLYPPSLAGGFNEQFF
TRBJ2-1,TRBV7-9,CASSSFRLDVYNEQFF
TRBJ2-5,TRBV7-9,CASSLANGQETQYF
TRBJ2-1,TRBV7-9,CASSSPLGDFNEQFF
TRBJ2-7,TRBV18,CASSPEWDRVYEQYF
TRBJ2-5,TRBV11-2,CASSLAGPTGTQYF
TRBJ2-4,TRBV19,CASSLGARPNIQYF
TRBJ1-3,TRBV11-3,CASSPGTDHGNTIYF
TRBJ2-3,TRBV11-2,CASSLDYWRGRSTDTQYF
TRBJ1-1,TRBV5-1,CASSFPSGANTEAFF
TRBJ1-2,TRBV7-9,CASSAQTGGANGYTF
TRBJ1-2,TRBV30,CAWSLLGSPYGYTF
TRBJ1-1,TRBV5-6,CASSRRPGTANTEAFF
TRBJ2-1,TRBV28,CASSSTSGRLFF
TRBJ1-1,TRBV10-2,CASTGQSNTEAFF
TRBJ1-1,TRBV7-9,CASSFGGMSTEAFF
TRBJ2-1,TRBV5-4,CASSRGRGQYNEQFF
TRBJ2-7,TRBV2,CASSGTSGRPWMHEQYF
TRBJ1-2,TRBV4-2,CASSQDNRGRGYTF
TRBJ1-4,TRBV6-1,CASSEQGTGGEKLFF
TRBJ2-3,TRBV5-1,CASSLDVGGPTDTQYF
TRBJ1-1,TRBV9,CASSVDGWWNTEAFF
TRBJ1-1,TRBV19,CASSIEAGGTEAFF
TRBJ2-7,TRBV11-2,CASRGRTYEQYF
TRBJ2-7,TRBV5-6,CASSLTYEQYF
TRBJ2-2,TRBV11-3,CASCPSVNTGELFF
TRBJ2-3,TRBV11-1,CASSLPTSGSTDTQYF
TRBJ2-5,TRBV5-1,CASSLGGLADQETQYF
TRBJ1-5,TRBV29-1,CSVGLRSNQPQHF
TRBJ2-3,TRBV9,CASSVSGDTQYF
TRBJ1-5,TRBV19,CASSIDLAPYNQPQHF
TRBJ1-2,TRBV19,CASSIAPGPSNYGYTF